The 12 T cell receptor beta chains reported below all come from one sample, sequenced in a study of T cell responses to AZD1222 COVID-19 vaccine. Assay: immunoSEQ multiplex PCR; the TCRdb copy retains only in-frame clones and omits some. Counted here are about 220,000 clones, 90% to 95% occurring once; the ten biggest clones make up about 1%. The sequenced sample was peripheral blood, obtained on day 0 of MenACWY control vaccination. The receptor source for this set is an adult in good health.

This chain connects TRBV6-5 to TRBJ2-1; no definite D call. Trimming left V 6 bases short and J 4 bases short, with 13 bases between. The CDR3 is 14 residues long. In germline, CDR1 is MNHEY, CDR2 SVGAGI. The CDR3 spells CASSRQLLYNEQFF. DNA of the CDR3: TGTGCCAGCAGCAGGCAGTTACTTTACAATGAGCAGTTCTTC.

The chain uses TRBV30 and TRBJ1-5; the D gene is possibly TRBD1 (5 bases). The length of the CDR3 is 13 residues. The germline V gene has CDR1 GTSNPN and CDR2 SVGIG (reference sequence). The V and J ends lost 2 bases and 9 bases respectively, with 14 bases between them. The CDR3 bases are TGTGCCTGGAGTCTCGCAGGGCTGGGGCCCCAGCATTTT. It specifies CAWSLAGLGPQHF.

The CDR3 DNA reads as TGTGCCACCAGCAGAGAAGGGGGTAGAGGAAACACCATATATTTT. This encodes CATSREGGRGNTIYF. This chain joins TRBV15 and TRBJ1-3, with D perhaps matching TRBD1 (6 bases). The CDR3 spans 15 residues. The V gene's germline CDR1 is LNHNV and CDR2 YYDKDF (reference sequence). V was trimmed by 0 bases and J by 4 bases, leaving 10 bases between them.

This rearrangement joins TRBV24-1 to TRBJ2-5; 8 bases align to TRBD2. The J segment lost 7 bases and the V segment lost 5 bases, leaving 5 bases of the junction unmatched. The CDR3 covers 13 residues. Looked up from germline, CDR1 is KGHDR and CDR2 is SFDVKD. The CDR3 loop is CATSVGGVRTQYF. The CDR3, as DNA: TGTGCCACCAGTGTCGGGGGGGTCCGGACCCAGTACTTC.

This chain uses TRBV6-1 with TRBJ2-3; D is possibly TRBD1 (6 bases). This CDR3 is 15 amino acids long. The V end lost 0 bases, the J end lost 4 bases, and 11 bases lay between the germline ends. Germline CDR1 is MNHNS and CDR2 is SASEGT. The CDR3 DNA is TGTGCCAGCAGTGAAGCTAACCCAGGGGCAGATACGCAGTATTTT. Translated, it gives CASSEANPGADTQYF.

This chain connects TRBV25-1 to TRBJ2-5; D may be TRBD1 (6 bases). V lost 4 bases and J lost 4, with 13 bases in between. This CDR3 has 14 residues. Germline CDR1 reads MGHDK; CDR2 reads SYGVNS. CDR3 bases: TGTGCCAGCAGTGTGGGGGCTCTGGGAGAGACCCAGTACTTC. Translated: CASSVGALGETQYF.

The chain joins TRBV2 to TRBJ1-6, with D possibly matching TRBD1 (5 bases). This CDR3 comprises 15 residues. V was shortened by 4 bases and J by 2 bases, with 9 bases between the two germline ends. Germline CDR1 is SNHLY and CDR2 is FYNNEI. CDR3 region: CASSARGAYNSPLHF. The CDR3 region has the DNA TGTGCCAGCAGTGCCCGGGGGGCCTATAATTCACCCCTCCACTTT.

This rearrangement joins TRBV15 to TRBJ1-4; 7 bases fit TRBD1. V trimming: 6 bases; J trimming: 7 bases; junction bases outside the gene matches: 11. Germline-derived CDR1 and CDR2 are LNHNV and YYDKDF (reference sequence). CDR3 size: 15 residues. The DNA for the CDR3 is TGTGCCACCAGAGGCACGGACAGGCTACGTGAAAAACTGTTTTTT. The encoded protein is CATRGTDRLREKLFF.

The rearrangement joins TRBV7-9 to TRBJ1-5, with 7 bases aligning to TRBD1. Trimming at V came to 0 bases and at J to 5 bases, leaving 7 bases not matched to a gene. The CDR3 totals 16 residues. Germline CDR1 SEHNR, CDR2 FQNEAQ (reference sequence). CDR3 nucleotides: TGTGCCAGCAGCTTAGCTTGGGACAGCAGTGATCAGCCCCAGCATTTT. Translating gives CASSLAWDSSDQPQHF.

This clone was counted once. V usage is TRBV2 and J usage is TRBJ1-6, with TRBD1 matching 7 bases. The CDR3 has 15 amino acids. Looked up from germline, CDR1 is SNHLY and CDR2 is FYNNEI. V dropped 7 bases and J dropped 4; count of bases not matched to a gene: 7. CDR3 coding DNA: TGTGCCAGCACCGGGACAGACAATTATAATTCACCCCTCCACTTT. Amino acid sequence: CASTGTDNYNSPLHF.

The gene calls are TRBV30 and TRBJ2-7, with D possibly TRBD2 on 5 matching bases. The CDR3 is 15 amino acids. With 2 bases removed from V and 0 bases from J, the gap between germline ends came to 14 bases. The germline V gene encodes CDR1 GTSNPN and CDR2 SVGIG (reference sequence). The CDR3 region is CAWSRPGIGSYEQYF. CDR3 in DNA: TGTGCCTGGAGTCGCCCGGGGATCGGCTCCTACGAGCAGTACTTC.

The chain joins TRBV5-6 to TRBJ2-7; 10 nucleotides line up with TRBD1. The CDR3 has 15 residues. Per germline, CDR1 SGHDT and CDR2 YYEEEE. The V gene end was trimmed by 4 bases and the J gene end by 1 base; junction bases not matched to a gene: 5. The DNA for the CDR3 is TGTGCCAGCAGCGCCGACAGGGGGCCTTCCTACGAGCAGTACTTC. Its translation is CASSADRGPSYEQYF.